These 25 T cell receptor beta chains originate from one sample sequenced in a study of blood T cell repertoires in COVID-19. TCRdb's table, derived via immunoSEQ multiplex PCR, lists solely in-frame clones and lacks some. The table lists roughly 17,000 clones, approximately 86% of them singletons. Sequencing used peripheral blood. The source is a human donor in a cohort sampled during active COVID-19.

The chain carries TRBV6-1 and TRBJ1-4, with a tentative D call TRBD1 (5 bases). The CDR3 consists of 18 residues. The V end lost 4 bases, the J end lost 0 bases, and 18 bases lay between the germline ends. Germline CDR1 MNHNS, CDR2 SASEGT. CDR3: CASSAWGGAEATNEKLFF. The CDR3 DNA sequence: TGTGCCAGCAGTGCCTGGGGCGGGGCAGAAGCAACTAATGAAAAACTGTTTTTT.

The gene calls are TRBV4-2 and TRBJ2-5, with a weak D call TRBD2 (5 bases). The V and J ends lost 4 bases and 5 bases respectively, with 17 bases between them. The germline CDR1 and CDR2 sequences are LGHNA and YNFKEQ. This CDR3 comprises 15 residues. The CDR3 spells CASSPKDGPGETQYF. CDR3 DNA sequence: TGTGCCAGCAGCCCTAAGGACGGGCCGGGGGAGACCCAGTACTTC.

This chain links TRBV7-3 with TRBJ2-1; 9 positions match TRBD2. This CDR3 has 16 residues. Germline CDR1 is SGHTA and CDR2 is FQGTGA. The V and J ends lost 3 bases and 5 bases, in that order; junction bases with no gene match: 8. CDR3 DNA: TGTGCCAGCAGCTTTAGCGGGGGAGCCGTAGACAATGAGCAGTTCTTC. It encodes CASSFSGGAVDNEQFF. The full variable domain, its missing parts supplied by reference TRBV7-3 and TRBJ2-1, is GAGVSQTPSNKVTEKGKYVELRCDPISGHTALYWYRQSLGQGPEFLIYFQGTGAADDSGLPNDRFFAVRPEGSVSTLKIQRTERGDSAVYLCASSFSGGAVDNEQFFGPGTRLTVL.

V and J are TRBV27 and TRBJ1-2; D might be TRBD1 (6 bases). The CDR3 runs 17 residues. Germline lookup yields CDR1 MNHEY and CDR2 SMNVEV (reference sequence). V was pared by 6 bases and J by 6 bases, with 26 bases between. DNA of the CDR3: TGTGCCAGCAGCCGACGAGCAGTGGACAGTGCCTTTGATGGCTACACCTTC. This encodes CASSRRAVDSAFDGYTF.

The rearrangement joins TRBV7-7 to TRBJ2-2, with D possibly TRBD1 on 5 matching bases. V was trimmed by 7 bases and J by 2 bases, leaving 8 bases between them. Per germline, CDR1 SSHAT and CDR2 FNYEAQ (reference sequence). The CDR3 consists of 13 residues. The CDR3 protein is CASIDSNTGELFF. The CDR3 nucleotides are TGTGCCAGCATCGACAGCAACACCGGGGAGCTGTTTTTT.

The chain couples TRBV6-4 to TRBJ2-3; no definite D call. The length of the CDR3 is 13 residues. Germline V gene sequence: CDR1 MRHNA, CDR2 SNTAGT. V dropped 4 bases and J dropped 8 bases, with 13 bases sitting between them. The chain's CDR3 is CASSVSQSATQYF. In nucleotides, the CDR3 is TGTGCCAGCAGTGTATCGCAAAGCGCTACGCAGTATTTT.

The V and J genes are TRBV5-1 and TRBJ2-5; perhaps TRBD2 as D (8 bases). Germline V gene lookup returns CDR1 SGHRS and CDR2 YFSETQ. The CDR3 covers 15 residues. V lost 4 bases, J lost 5 bases, and 18 bases lay in between. The chain's CDR3 is CASSLGTAGEETQYF. CDR3 coding DNA: TGCGCCAGCAGCCTTGGGACAGCGGGGGAGGAGACCCAGTACTTC.

V and J are TRBV7-3 and TRBJ2-5, with a tentative D call TRBD2 (5 bases). CDR1 and CDR2 from the germline V gene are SGHTA and FQGTGA. The CDR3 runs 13 residues. V lost 2 bases to trimming and J lost 5 bases, with 9 bases between them. Written as DNA, the CDR3 is TGTGCCAGCAGCTTACGAACGGGGGAGACCCAGTACTTC. It yields the protein CASSLRTGETQYF. Together with reference TRBV7-3 and TRBJ2-5, the CDR3 gives the full variable domain: GAGVSQTPSNKVTEKGKYVELRCDPISGHTALYWYRQSLGQGPEFLIYFQGTGAADDSGLPNDRFFAVRPEGSVSTLKIQRTERGDSAVYLCASSLRTGETQYFGPGTRLLVL.

This chain links TRBV7-9 with TRBJ2-5; D uncertain. The CDR3 consists of 15 residues. Trimming removed 2 bases at V and 4 bases at J, with 14 bases between. Germline-derived CDR1 and CDR2 are SEHNR and FQNEAQ (reference sequence). CDR3 sequence reads: CASSLQRSVRETQYF. In nucleotides, the CDR3 is TGTGCCAGCAGCTTACAGCGAAGTGTCCGAGAGACCCAGTACTTC.

This clone was seen just once. V and J are TRBV7-8 and TRBJ1-2, with D possibly matching TRBD1 (6 bases). With 3 bases removed from V and 1 base from J, the gap between germline ends came to 15 bases. The germline V gene has CDR1 SGHVS and CDR2 FQNEAQ. The CDR3 covers 16 residues. CDR3 sequence reads: CASSFSGGLLNYGYTF. The CDR3 bases are TGTGCCAGCAGCTTTTCGGGGGGCCTACTTAACTATGGCTACACCTTC.

In this sample, this clone turned up once. V and J are TRBV6-5 and TRBJ1-4, with a tentative D call TRBD1 (6 bases). Germline V CDR1 and CDR2: MNHEY, SVGAGI. V lost 7 bases to trimming and J lost 0 bases, with 9 bases between them. The length of the CDR3 is 14 residues. The CDR3 region has the DNA TGTGCCAGCACCCGGACAGCAACTAATGAAAAACTGTTTTTT. Amino acids: CASTRTATNEKLFF.

The chain is built from TRBV19 and TRBJ1-5; D is ambiguous. The CDR3 sequence is 16 residues long. The germline V gene encodes CDR1 LNHDA and CDR2 SQIVND (reference sequence). V lost 7 bases and J lost 0, with 16 bases in between. CDR3: CASTFSAVYSNQPQHF. The CDR3 nucleotides are TGTGCCAGTACGTTCTCCGCAGTTTATAGCAATCAGCCCCAGCATTTT.

CDR3 sequence: CASRQGWGEQYF. In DNA form, the CDR3 reads TGTGCCAGCAGACAGGGTTGGGGCGAGCAGTACTTC. The chain is built from TRBV6-5 and TRBJ2-7, with a weak D call TRBD1 (6 bases). Germline V gene data show CDR1 as MNHEY and CDR2 as SVGAGI. Trimming stripped 6 bases from V and 6 bases from J, with 12 bases between. The CDR3 sequence is 12 residues long.

The chain carries TRBV4-3 and TRBJ1-3; 9 bases align to TRBD1. The trim removed 3 bases at V and 7 bases at J, leaving 16 bases unmatched. This CDR3 spans 18 amino acids. Looked up from germline, CDR1 is LGHNA and CDR2 is YSLEER. Here the CDR3 DNA reads TGCGCCAGCAGCCAGGCCCACACGGGACAGGGAGTGGAGAACACCATATATTTT. Its translation is CASSQAHTGQGVENTIYF.

The chain joins TRBV7-9 to TRBJ1-3; D gene uncertain. CDR1 SEHNR and CDR2 FQNEAQ come from the germline V gene (reference sequence). CDR3 length: 16 amino acids. The ends were cut back, 1 base at V and 0 bases at J, with 10 bases in the middle. The CDR3 reads CASSLGGSYSGNTIYF. Here the CDR3 DNA reads TGTGCCAGCAGCTTAGGTGGCAGTTACTCTGGAAACACCATATATTTT.

The rearrangement joins TRBV3-1 (or the pseudogene TRBV3-2) to TRBJ2-3, with no clear D. Trimming left V 0 bases short and J 1 base short, with 8 bases between. Germline V CDR1 and CDR2: LGHDT, YNNKEL (reference sequence). This CDR3 is built from 15 residues. CDR3 DNA sequence: TGTGCCAGCAGCCAAGACCCCCGGGGCACAGATACGCAGTATTTT. Its protein is CASSQDPRGTDTQYF.

This clone is termed medium-sized (0.01 to 0.1%). This rearrangement joins TRBV9 to TRBJ1-4, with D maybe TRBD1 (5 bases). Germline V gives CDR1 SGDLS, CDR2 YYNGEE. The CDR3 totals 16 residues. The ends were cut back, 4 bases at V and 6 bases at J, with 19 bases in the middle. The chain's CDR3 is CASSSPIGVAHEKLFF. The CDR3 DNA sequence: TGTGCCAGCAGCTCTCCGATAGGGGTGGCACATGAAAAACTGTTTTTT.

This chain connects TRBV19 to TRBJ1-5, with D maybe TRBD1 (6 bases). From germline, CDR1 is LNHDA and CDR2 SQIVND (reference sequence). V was trimmed by 3 bases and J by 1 base, leaving 16 bases between them. This CDR3 contains 17 residues. In DNA form, the CDR3 reads TGTGCCAGTAGTATCCAAGGGGGTGGTTGGAGCAATCAGCCCCAGCATTTT. It encodes CASSIQGGGWSNQPQHF.

The CDR3 DNA sequence: TGCGCCAGCAGCTCGACAGTTACCTACGAGCAGTACTTC. It encodes CASSSTVTYEQYF. This chain links TRBV5-1 with TRBJ2-7, with a weak D call TRBD1 (5 bases). Germline V gene data show CDR1 as SGHRS and CDR2 as YFSETQ. This CDR3 contains 13 residues. V lost 3 bases and J 2 bases, leaving 9 bases between the germline ends.

The rearrangement links TRBV10-1 to TRBJ2-7; tentative D call: TRBD2 (6 bases). V lost 1 base and J lost 1, with 23 bases in between. CDR1 and CDR2 from the germline V gene are WNHNN and SYGVQD (reference sequence). CDR3 length: 19 amino acids. The CDR3 region has the DNA TGCGCCAGCAGTGAGTATCCCTCCCCGGCTAGCGCCGGTTCCTACGAGCAGTACTTC. Translating gives CASSEYPSPASAGSYEQYF.

This clone ranks as medium-sized. This sequence joins TRBV12-3 or TRBV12-4 and TRBJ2-1; D ambiguous. The CDR3 is made up of 11 amino acids. V lost 3 bases to trimming and J lost 5 bases, with 2 bases between them. CDR3 DNA: TGTGCCAGCAGTTTCAACAATGAGCAGTTCTTC. The encoded protein is CASSFNNEQFF.

This clone was picked up a small number of times. This rearrangement joins TRBV11-3 to TRBJ2-2; 11 bases are shared with TRBD2. This CDR3 is 18 amino acids long. The V gene end was trimmed by 5 bases and the J gene end by 4 bases; junction bases not matched to a gene: 12. Germline V CDR1 and CDR2: SGHNT, YENEEA. CDR3 sequence: CASSLNRLAGPTTGELFF. The CDR3 region has the DNA TGTGCCAGCAGCCTTAATAGACTAGCGGGGCCGACCACCGGGGAGCTGTTTTTT.

This rearrangement joins TRBV11-2 to TRBJ2-3; 11 bases fit TRBD2. There are 15 residues in the CDR3. Germline V gene lookup returns CDR1 SGHAT and CDR2 FQNNGV. V was pared by 3 bases and J by 8 bases, with 7 bases of the junction left unmatched. The chain's CDR3 is CASSLLSGGALTQYF. The CDR3 DNA is TGTGCCAGCAGCTTGCTTAGCGGGGGGGCTCTTACGCAGTATTTT.

The rearrangement links TRBV5-5 to TRBJ1-2, with D possibly TRBD1 on 5 matching bases. CDR1 is SGHKS and CDR2 is YYEKEE in the germline V gene (reference sequence). Between the trimmed V and J ends, which lost 4 bases and 2 bases, there was a span of 21 bases. The CDR3 runs 17 residues. The CDR3 nucleotides read TGTGCCAGCAGCCCCCGTCTGGAGTCGACAGACAACTATGGCTACACCTTC. Protein: CASSPRLESTDNYGYTF.

The rearrangement joins TRBV4-3 to TRBJ2-3; D might be TRBD2 (5 bases). Between the trimmed V and J ends, which lost 0 bases and 0 bases, there was a span of 19 bases. The CDR3 consists of 19 residues. Per the germline V gene, CDR1 is LGHNA and CDR2 is YSLEER. DNA of the CDR3: TGCGCCAGCAGCCAAGAAGGAGCTCCGGGGTCAACTAGCACAGATACGCAGTATTTT. Translated: CASSQEGAPGSTSTDTQYF.